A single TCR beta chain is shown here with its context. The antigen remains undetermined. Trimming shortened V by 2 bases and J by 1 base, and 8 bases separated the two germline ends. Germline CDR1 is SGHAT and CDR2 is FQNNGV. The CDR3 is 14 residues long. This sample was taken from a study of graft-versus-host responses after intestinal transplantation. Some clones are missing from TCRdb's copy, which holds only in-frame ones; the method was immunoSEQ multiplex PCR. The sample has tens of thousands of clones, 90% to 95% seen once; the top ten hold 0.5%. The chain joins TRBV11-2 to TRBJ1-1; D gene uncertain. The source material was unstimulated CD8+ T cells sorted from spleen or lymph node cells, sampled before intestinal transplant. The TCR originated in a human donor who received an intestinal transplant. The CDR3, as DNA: TGTGCCAGCAGCTTAACAGACACGAACACTGAAGCTTTCTTT. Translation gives CASSLTDTNTEAFF.